The rows below give T cell receptor beta chains drawn from one sample of a study of beta chain features in type 1 diabetes. Method: immunoSEQ multiplex PCR; TCRdb's copy keeps in-frame clones and lacks some. There are around 280,000 clones in the sample; roughly 15% occur only once, and 0.015% lies in the top ten. The sample was naive CD4+ T cells from blood. All receptors derive from a young man with type 1 diabetes. The CDR3 runs from the conserved cysteine through the conserved F or W. Fields, in order: D gene, V gene, clone size, J gene, CDR3 DNA, CDR3 protein. D genes are given only for firm matches. Clone size, where shown, is once, few, many, or a class for clones that have expanded.

D gene: -; V gene: TRBV20-1; clone size: -; J gene: TRBJ2-7; CDR3 DNA: TGCAGTGCTAGTGGGCAGGAGCAGTACTTC; CDR3 protein: CSASGQEQYF
D gene: -; V gene: TRBV4-3; clone size: -; J gene: TRBJ2-3; CDR3 DNA: TGCGCCAGCAGCCTAGAACGAATGGGGGGTGGGGCAGATACGCAGTATTTT; CDR3 protein: CASSLERMGGGADTQYF
D gene: -; V gene: TRBV28; clone size: few; J gene: TRBJ2-7; CDR3 DNA: TGTGCCAGCAGTCCCCTAATATCCCGGGACACCCACTCCTACGAGCAGTACTTC; CDR3 protein: CASSPLISRDTHSYEQYF
D gene: -; V gene: TRBV7-2; clone size: -; J gene: TRBJ2-7; CDR3 DNA: TGTGCCAGCAGCTTCCGGGGGGCAGGGTACGAGCAGTACTTC; CDR3 protein: CASSFRGAGYEQYF
D gene: TRBD2; V gene: TRBV30; clone size: -; J gene: TRBJ2-1; CDR3 DNA: TGTGCCTGGAGAGGCGGGCGGGAGGGCGGAAAGTTCTTC; CDR3 protein: CAWRGGREGGKFF
D gene: TRBD2; V gene: TRBV7-2; clone size: -; J gene: TRBJ2-7; CDR3 DNA: TGTGCCAGCAGCCCGAGGACTAGCCCCCTTGAGCAGTACTTC; CDR3 protein: CASSPRTSPLEQYF
D gene: -; V gene: TRBV7-2; clone size: -; J gene: TRBJ2-7; CDR3 DNA: TGTGCCAGCAGCTTAGCGGTGTCGGTGAGCTCCTACGAGCAGTACTTC; CDR3 protein: CASSLAVSVSSYEQYF
D gene: TRBD2; V gene: TRBV5-4; clone size: few; J gene: TRBJ2-7; CDR3 DNA: TGTGCCAGCAGCGGGGGCGGACTAGCAGACTACGAGCAGTACTTC; CDR3 protein: CASSGGGLADYEQYF
D gene: -; V gene: TRBV7-2; clone size: -; J gene: TRBJ2-6; CDR3 DNA: TGTGCCAGCAGCTTTAGTGGGGGGGCTTCTGGGGCCAACGTCCTGACTTTC; CDR3 protein: CASSFSGGASGANVLTF
D gene: -; V gene: TRBV18; clone size: few; J gene: TRBJ1-5; CDR3 DNA: TGTGCCAGCTCACCCGGGAGAGATCAGCCCCAGCATTTT; CDR3 protein: CASSPGRDQPQHF
D gene: TRBD2; V gene: TRBV2; clone size: -; J gene: TRBJ2-5; CDR3 DNA: TGTGCCAGCAGTGAGAGGGAGGGGTCCGGGAGCCAAGAGACCCAGTACTTC; CDR3 protein: CASSEREGSGSQETQYF
D gene: TRBD2; V gene: TRBV11-2; clone size: -; J gene: TRBJ2-7; CDR3 DNA: TGTGCCAGCAGGGAGCGGGGGGCTTCCTACGAGCAGTACTTC; CDR3 protein: CASRERGASYEQYF
D gene: TRBD2; V gene: TRBV18; clone size: -; J gene: TRBJ2-1; CDR3 DNA: TGTGCCAGCCGATTCCAGACTAGCGGTTACAATGAGCAGTTCTTC; CDR3 protein: CASRFQTSGYNEQFF
D gene: -; V gene: TRBV28; clone size: few; J gene: TRBJ1-2; CDR3 DNA: TGTGCCAGCGGACGGGAGTATGGCTACACCTTC; CDR3 protein: CASGREYGYTF